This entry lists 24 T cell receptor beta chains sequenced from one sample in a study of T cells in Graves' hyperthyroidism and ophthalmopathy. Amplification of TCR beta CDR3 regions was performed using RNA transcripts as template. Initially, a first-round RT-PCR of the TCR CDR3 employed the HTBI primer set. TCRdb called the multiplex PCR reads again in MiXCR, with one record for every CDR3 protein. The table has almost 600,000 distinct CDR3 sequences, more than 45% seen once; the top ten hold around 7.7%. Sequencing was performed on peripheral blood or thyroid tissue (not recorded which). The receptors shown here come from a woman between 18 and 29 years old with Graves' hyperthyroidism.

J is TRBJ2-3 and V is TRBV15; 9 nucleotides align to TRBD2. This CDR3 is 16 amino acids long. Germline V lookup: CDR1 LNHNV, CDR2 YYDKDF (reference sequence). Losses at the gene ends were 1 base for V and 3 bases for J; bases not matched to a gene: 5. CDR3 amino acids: CATSRGSSGRTDTQYF. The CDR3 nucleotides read TGTGCCACCAGCAGAGGGAGTAGCGGGAGAACAGATACGCAGTATTTT.

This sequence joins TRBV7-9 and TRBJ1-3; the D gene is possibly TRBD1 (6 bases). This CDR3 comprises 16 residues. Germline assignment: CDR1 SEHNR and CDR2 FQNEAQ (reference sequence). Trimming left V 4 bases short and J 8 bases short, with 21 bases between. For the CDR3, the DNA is TGTGCCAGCAGCTCGCAGGGGACTAACTATGGCTACACCATATATTTT. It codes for CASSSQGTNYGYTIYF.

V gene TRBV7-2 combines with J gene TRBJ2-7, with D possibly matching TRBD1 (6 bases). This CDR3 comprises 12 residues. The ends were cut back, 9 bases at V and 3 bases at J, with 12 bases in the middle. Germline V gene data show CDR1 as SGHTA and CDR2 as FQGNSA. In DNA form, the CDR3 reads TGTGCCAGACAGGGTTGGGACTACGAGCAGTACTTC. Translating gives CARQGWDYEQYF.

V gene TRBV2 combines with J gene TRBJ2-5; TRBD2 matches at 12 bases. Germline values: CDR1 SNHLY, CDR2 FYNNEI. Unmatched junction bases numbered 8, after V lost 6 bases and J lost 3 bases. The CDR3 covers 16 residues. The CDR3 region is CASSPGTSGPEETQYF. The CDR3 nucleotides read TGTGCCAGCAGCCCCGGGACTAGCGGGCCGGAAGAGACCCAGTACTTC.

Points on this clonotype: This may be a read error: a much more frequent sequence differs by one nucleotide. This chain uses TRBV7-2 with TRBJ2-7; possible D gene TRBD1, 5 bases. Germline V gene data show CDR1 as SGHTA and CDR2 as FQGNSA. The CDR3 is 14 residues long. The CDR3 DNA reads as TGTGCCAGCAGTTTATCAGGGTACACCTACGGGCAGTACTTC. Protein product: CASSLSGYTYGQYF. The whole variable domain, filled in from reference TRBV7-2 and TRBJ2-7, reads GAGVSQSPSNKVTEKGKDVELRCDPISGHTALYWYRQSLGQGLEFLIYFQGNSAPDKSGLPSDRFSAERTGGSVSTLTIQRTQQEDSAVYLCASSLSGYTYGQYFGPGTRLTVT.

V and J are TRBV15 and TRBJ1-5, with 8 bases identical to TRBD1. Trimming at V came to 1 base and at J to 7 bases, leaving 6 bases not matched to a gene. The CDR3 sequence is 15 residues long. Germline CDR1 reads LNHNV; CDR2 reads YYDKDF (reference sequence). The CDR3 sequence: CATSRGDRGDQPQHF. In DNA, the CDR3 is TGTGCCACCAGCAGAGGAGACAGGGGAGACCAGCCCCAGCATTTT. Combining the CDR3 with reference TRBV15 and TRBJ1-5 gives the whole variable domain DAMVIQNPRYQVTQFGKPVTLSCSQTLNHNVMYWYQQKSSQAPKLLFHYYDKDFNNEADTPDNFQSRRPNTSFCFLDIRSPGLGDTAMYLCATSRGDRGDQPQHFGDGTRLSIL.

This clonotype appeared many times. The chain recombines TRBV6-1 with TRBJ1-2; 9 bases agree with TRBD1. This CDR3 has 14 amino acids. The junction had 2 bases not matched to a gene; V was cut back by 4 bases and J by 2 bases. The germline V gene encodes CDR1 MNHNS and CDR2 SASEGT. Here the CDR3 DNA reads TGTGCCAGCAGTGCGGGACAGGGAAACTATGGCTACACCTTC. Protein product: CASSAGQGNYGYTF.

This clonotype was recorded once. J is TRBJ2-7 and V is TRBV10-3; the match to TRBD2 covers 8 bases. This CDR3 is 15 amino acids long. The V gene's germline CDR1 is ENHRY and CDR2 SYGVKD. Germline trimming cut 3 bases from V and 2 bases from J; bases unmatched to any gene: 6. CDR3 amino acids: CAISDYSGIAYEQYF. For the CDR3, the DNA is TGTGCCATCAGTGACTATAGCGGGATTGCCTACGAGCAGTACTTC.

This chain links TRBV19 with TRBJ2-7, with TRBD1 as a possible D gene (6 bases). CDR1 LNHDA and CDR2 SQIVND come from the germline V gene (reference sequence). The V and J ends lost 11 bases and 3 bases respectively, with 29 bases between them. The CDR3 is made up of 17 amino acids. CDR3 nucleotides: TGTGCCGACGTAAATGTGAAAAACCGGGACAACAACTACGAGCAGTACTTC. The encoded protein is CADVNVKNRDNNYEQYF.

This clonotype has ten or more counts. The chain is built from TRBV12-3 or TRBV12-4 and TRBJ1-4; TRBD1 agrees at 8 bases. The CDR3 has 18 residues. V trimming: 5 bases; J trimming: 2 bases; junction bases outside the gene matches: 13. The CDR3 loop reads CASSLSLDRGPTNEKLFF. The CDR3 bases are TGTGCCAGCAGTCTCTCCCTCGACAGGGGTCCGACTAATGAAAAACTGTTTTTT.

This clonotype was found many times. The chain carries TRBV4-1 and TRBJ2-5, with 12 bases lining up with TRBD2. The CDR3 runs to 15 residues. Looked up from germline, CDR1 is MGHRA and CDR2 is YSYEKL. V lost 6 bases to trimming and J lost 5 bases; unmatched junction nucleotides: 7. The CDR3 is CASSLGLAGLETQYF. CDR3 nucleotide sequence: TGCGCCAGCAGTCTCGGACTAGCGGGACTGGAGACCCAGTACTTC.

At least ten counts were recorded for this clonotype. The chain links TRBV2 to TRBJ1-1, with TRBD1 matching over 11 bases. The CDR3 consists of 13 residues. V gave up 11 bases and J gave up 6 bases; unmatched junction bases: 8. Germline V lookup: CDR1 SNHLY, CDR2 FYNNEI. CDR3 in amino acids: CAASGTGGSEAFF. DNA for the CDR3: TGTGCCGCCTCCGGGACAGGGGGTTCTGAAGCTTTCTTT.

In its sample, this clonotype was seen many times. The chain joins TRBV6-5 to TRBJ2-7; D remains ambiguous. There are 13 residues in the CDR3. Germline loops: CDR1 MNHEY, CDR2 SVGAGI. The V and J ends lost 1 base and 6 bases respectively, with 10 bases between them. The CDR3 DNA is TGTGCCAGCAGTTACTTCGGCCTGGGCGAGCAGTACTTC. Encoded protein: CASSYFGLGEQYF.

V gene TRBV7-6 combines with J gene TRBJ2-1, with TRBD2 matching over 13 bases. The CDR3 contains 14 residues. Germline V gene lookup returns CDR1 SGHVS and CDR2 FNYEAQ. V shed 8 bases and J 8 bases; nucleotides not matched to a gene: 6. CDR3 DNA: TGTGCCAGCCGAGGACTAGCGGGAGTCTATGAGCAGTTCTTC. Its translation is CASRGLAGVYEQFF.

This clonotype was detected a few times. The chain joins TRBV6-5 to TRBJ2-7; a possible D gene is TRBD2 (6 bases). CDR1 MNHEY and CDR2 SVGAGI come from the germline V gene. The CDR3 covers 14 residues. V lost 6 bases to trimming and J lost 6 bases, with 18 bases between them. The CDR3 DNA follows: TGTGCCAGCAGGGTAGCGGAGTCTCATTTCGAGCAGTACTTC. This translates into CASRVAESHFEQYF.

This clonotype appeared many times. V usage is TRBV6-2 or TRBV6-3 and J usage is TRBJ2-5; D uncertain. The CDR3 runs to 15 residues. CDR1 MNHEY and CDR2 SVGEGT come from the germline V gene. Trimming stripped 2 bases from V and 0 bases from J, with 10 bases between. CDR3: CASSYDSLYQETQYF. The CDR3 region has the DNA TGTGCCAGCAGTTACGACTCCTTGTACCAAGAGACCCAGTACTTC.

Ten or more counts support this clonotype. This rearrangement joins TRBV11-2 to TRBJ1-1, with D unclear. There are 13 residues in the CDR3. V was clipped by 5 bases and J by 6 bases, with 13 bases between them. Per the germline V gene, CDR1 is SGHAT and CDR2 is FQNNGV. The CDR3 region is CASSTPATAEAFF. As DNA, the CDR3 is TGTGCCAGCAGCACCCCCGCCACGGCTGAAGCTTTCTTT.

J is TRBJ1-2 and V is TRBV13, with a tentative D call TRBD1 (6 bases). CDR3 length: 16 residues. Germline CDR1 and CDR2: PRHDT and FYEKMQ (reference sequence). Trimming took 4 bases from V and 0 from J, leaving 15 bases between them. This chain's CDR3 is CASSYRGGGPNYGYTF. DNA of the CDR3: TGTGCCAGCAGCTACCGAGGGGGGGGACCTAACTATGGCTACACCTTC.

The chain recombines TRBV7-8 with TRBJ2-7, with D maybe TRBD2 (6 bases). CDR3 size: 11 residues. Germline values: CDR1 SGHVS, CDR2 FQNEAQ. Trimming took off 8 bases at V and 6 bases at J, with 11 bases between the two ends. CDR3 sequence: CASGDGGEQYF. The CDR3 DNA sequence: TGTGCCAGCGGGGACGGGGGCGAGCAGTACTTC.

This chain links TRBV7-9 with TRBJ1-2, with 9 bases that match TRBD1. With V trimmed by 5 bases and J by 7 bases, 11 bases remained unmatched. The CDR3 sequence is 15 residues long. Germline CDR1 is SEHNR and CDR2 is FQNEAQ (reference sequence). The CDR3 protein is CASSTDQGQGGGYTF. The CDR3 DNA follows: TGTGCCAGCAGCACAGACCAGGGACAGGGTGGTGGCTACACCTTC.

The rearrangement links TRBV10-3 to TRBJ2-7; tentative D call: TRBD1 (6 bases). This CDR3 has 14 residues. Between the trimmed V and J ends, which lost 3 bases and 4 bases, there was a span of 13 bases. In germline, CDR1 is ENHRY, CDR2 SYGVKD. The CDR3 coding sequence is TGTGCCATCAGTGACCAAGAACAGGGTTACGAGCAGTACTTC. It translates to CAISDQEQGYEQYF.

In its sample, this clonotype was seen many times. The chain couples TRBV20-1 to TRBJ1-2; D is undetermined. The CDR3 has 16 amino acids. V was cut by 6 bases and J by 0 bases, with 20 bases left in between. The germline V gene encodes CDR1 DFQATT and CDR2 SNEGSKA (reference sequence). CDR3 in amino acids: CSAKRGLSEANYGYTF. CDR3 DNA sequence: TGCAGTGCAAAACGAGGGCTCTCCGAAGCTAACTATGGCTACACCTTC.

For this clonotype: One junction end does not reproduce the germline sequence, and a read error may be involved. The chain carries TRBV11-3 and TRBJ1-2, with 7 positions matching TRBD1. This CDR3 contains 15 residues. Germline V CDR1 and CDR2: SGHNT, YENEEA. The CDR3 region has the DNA TGTGCTAGCAGCTTAGGCCTCGGACAGGATGGTGGCTACACCTTC. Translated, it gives CASSLGLGQDGGYTF.

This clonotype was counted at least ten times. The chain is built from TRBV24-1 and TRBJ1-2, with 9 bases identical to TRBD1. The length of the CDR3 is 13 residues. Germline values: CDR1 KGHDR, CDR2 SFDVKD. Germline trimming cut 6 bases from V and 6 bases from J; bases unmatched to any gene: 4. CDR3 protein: CATSKGTGNGYTF. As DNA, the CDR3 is TGTGCCACCAGTAAGGGGACAGGGAATGGCTACACCTTC.